The 20 T cell receptor beta chains below come from one sample, sequenced in a study of post-analysis software for immune sequencing data. No antigen is known for these receptors. The TCR beta cDNA libraries carried unique molecular identifiers. MiXCR was run by TCRdb on the PCR reads, yielding one entry per CDR3 protein. The data hold some 260,000 distinct CDR3 sequences, with less than 40% observed a single time. Findings of the study overall: The five TRBV segments detected at higher frequency in patients than in controls included TRBV5-6, TRBV5-1 and TRBV20-1.

Sequenced material: blood. The receptors here all came from a girl aged 10-17 years with multiple sclerosis.

This clonotype was seen ten or more times. This sequence joins TRBV7-6 and TRBJ2-2, with 7 bases lining up with TRBD1. V trimming: 5 bases; J trimming: 5 bases; junction bases outside the gene matches: 11. This CDR3 is 16 amino acids long. The germline CDR1 and CDR2 sequences are SGHVS and FNYEAQ. CDR3 in DNA: TGTGCCAGCAGCGTACCGGGACAGCCTCGTACCGGGGAGCTGTTTTTT. It translates to CASSVPGQPRTGELFF.

This clonotype was recorded many times. The chain recombines TRBV6-1 with TRBJ2-6; D remains unclear. Trimming stripped 6 bases from V and 0 bases from J, with 12 bases between. Germline V CDR1 and CDR2: MNHNS, SASEGT. The CDR3 has 16 amino acids. The CDR3 spells CASSHDPSSGANVLTF. For the CDR3, the DNA is TGTGCCAGCAGCCACGACCCGTCCTCTGGGGCCAACGTCCTGACTTTC.

This clonotype was picked up many times. The chain has TRBV18 and TRBJ2-5, with a possible D match to TRBD1 (6 bases). CDR1 KGHSH and CDR2 LQKENI come from the germline V gene. The V and J ends lost 0 bases and 3 bases respectively, with 11 bases between them. The CDR3 sequence is 15 residues long. In DNA, the CDR3 is TGTGCCAGCTCACCACCAGAGGGGGTGGAAGAGACCCAGTACTTC. This sequence encodes CASSPPEGVEETQYF.

To note about this clonotype: Given a much more abundant clone one base away, this may be a read error. The V call is TRBV5-5, the J call TRBJ2-5, with TRBD1 matching 8 bases. CDR1 and CDR2 (germline): SGHKS, YYEKEE (reference sequence). Trimming at V came to 3 bases and at J to 11 bases, leaving 12 bases not matched to a gene. The CDR3 sequence is 14 residues long. CDR3 region: CASSYPGGSDEQYF. CDR3 coding DNA: TGTGCCAGCAGCTACCCAGGGGGCTCCGATGAGCAGTACTTC.

This clonotype was recorded many times. The chain combines TRBV13 with TRBJ2-5, with D perhaps TRBD1 or TRBD2 (5 bases each). V was pared by 7 bases and J by 1 base, with 13 bases between. Germline CDR1 and CDR2: PRHDT and FYEKMQ (reference sequence). This CDR3 comprises 14 residues. CDR3 sequence: CASTSTGPQETQYF. CDR3 sequence (DNA): TGTGCCAGCACCTCAACGGGACCCCAAGAGACCCAGTACTTC.

This clonotype was observed many times. In DNA form, the CDR3 reads TGCAGTGCTACATACGGGGACACTGAAGCTTTCTTT. Translation gives CSATYGDTEAFF. J is TRBJ1-1 and V is TRBV20-1; D is ambiguous. The CDR3 sequence is 12 residues long. Trimming shortened V by 4 bases and J by 3 bases, and 9 bases separated the two germline ends. Germline-derived CDR1 and CDR2 are DFQATT and SNEGSKA (reference sequence).

This clonotype was seen many times. The J gene is TRBJ2-1, the V gene TRBV20-1, with D maybe TRBD2 (5 bases). The CDR3 length is 13 residues. CDR1 and CDR2 from the germline V gene are DFQATT and SNEGSKA (reference sequence). V was clipped by 0 bases and J by 6 bases, with 9 bases between them. In nucleotides, the CDR3 is TGCAGTGCTAGAGATTTACGGGGCAATGAGCAGTTCTTC. This gives the protein CSARDLRGNEQFF.

This clonotype was detected ten times or more. The chain joins TRBV7-6 to TRBJ1-5; unclear D gene. Germline CDR1 reads SGHVS; CDR2 reads FNYEAQ. Trimming cost V 3 bases and J 5 bases, with 8 bases left between them. This CDR3 has 13 residues. CDR3 residues: CASSFRADQPQHF. CDR3 sequence (DNA): TGTGCCAGCAGCTTTAGAGCGGATCAGCCCCAGCATTTT.

This clonotype occurred a few times. The chain couples TRBV10-3 to TRBJ1-1, with D uncertain. V shed 2 bases and J shed 3 bases, with 10 bases lying between them. This CDR3 comprises 14 residues. CDR1 is ENHRY and CDR2 is SYGVKD in the germline V gene. The DNA for the CDR3 is TGTGCCATCAGTGAGAAGGGCGGGGACACTGAAGCTTTCTTT. It translates to CAISEKGGDTEAFF.

This chain uses TRBV5-5 with TRBJ2-7; D possibly corresponds to TRBD2 (5 bases). CDR3 length equals 16 residues. Germline CDR1 reads SGHKS; CDR2 reads YYEKEE (reference sequence). Trimming removed 7 bases from V and 0 bases from J, with 20 bases in between. In DNA form, the CDR3 reads TGTGCCAGCGCTCCTGAGGGAGCGGAGAGCTCCTACGAGCAGTACTTC. Protein: CASAPEGAESSYEQYF. The whole variable domain, filled in from reference TRBV5-5 and TRBJ2-7, reads DAGVTQSPTHLIKTRGQQVTLRCSPISGHKSVSWYQQVLGQGPQFIFQYYEKEERGRGNFPDRFSARQFPNYSSELNVNALLLGDSALYLCASAPEGAESSYEQYFGPGTRLTVT.

The J gene is TRBJ1-1, the V gene TRBV9; weak D call: TRBD1 (6 bases). The germline V gene encodes CDR1 SGDLS and CDR2 YYNGEE. The V end was cut by 0 bases, the J end by 1 base, with 13 bases between. CDR3 length: 16 amino acids. CDR3 in DNA: TGTGCCAGCAGCGTAGGGAACAGGGTGGGGAACACTGAAGCTTTCTTT. Protein product: CASSVGNRVGNTEAFF.

For this clonotype: A much larger clonotype is one base distant, so this may be a read error. The V gene is TRBV5-1, the J gene TRBJ2-1, with D unresolved. The CDR3 length is 15 residues. The germline V and J ends were trimmed by 0 bases and 6 bases, with 13 bases remaining between them. CDR1 is SGHRS, CDR2 YFSETQ, per germline. DNA for the CDR3: TGCGCCAGCAGCTTGGATAGGGCCCGCTGCAATGAGCAGTTCTTC. This gives the protein CASSLDRARCNEQFF.

This clonotype was counted only a few times. The chain recombines TRBV2 with TRBJ2-1; maybe TRBD2 (6 bases). This CDR3 is 17 amino acids long. The V and J ends lost 5 bases and 6 bases respectively, with 23 bases between them. The V gene's germline CDR1 is SNHLY and CDR2 FYNNEI. In DNA, the CDR3 is TGTGCCAGCAGTCCGCCTATATCGGAGGGCCAAGGCAATGAGCAGTTCTTC. It encodes CASSPPISEGQGNEQFF.

In its sample, this clonotype was seen many times. The gene calls are TRBV4-1 and TRBJ1-4, with 10 bases aligning to TRBD1. CDR1 MGHRA and CDR2 YSYEKL come from the germline V gene. The V gene end was trimmed by 0 bases and the J gene end by 0 bases; junction bases not matched to a gene: 19. This CDR3 contains 23 residues. This CDR3 is CASSQEAGGQGRLVPATNEKLFF. CDR3 coding DNA: TGCGCCAGCAGCCAAGAAGCAGGGGGACAGGGGCGACTCGTTCCTGCAACTAATGAAAAACTGTTTTTT.

In its sample, this clonotype was seen a few times. The chain has TRBV6-6 and TRBJ2-1; the match to TRBD1 covers 8 bases. The CDR3 spans 13 residues. The V segment lost 10 bases and the J segment 6 bases; nucleotides outside the gene matches: 8. Germline V gene lookup returns CDR1 MNHNY and CDR2 SVGAGI (reference sequence). CDR3 nucleotide sequence: TGTGCCACCAACAGGGGGGAGGTCAATGAGCAGTTCTTC. It yields the protein CATNRGEVNEQFF.

This clonotype was detected many times. The rearrangement links TRBV5-1 to TRBJ2-2; D is undetermined. V shed 4 bases and J shed 6 bases, with 10 bases lying between them. This CDR3 has 13 amino acids. Germline V gives CDR1 SGHRS, CDR2 YFSETQ. CDR3 sequence (DNA): TGCGCCAGCAGCAAGGGCCAGGCCGGGGAGCTGTTTTTT. Translated: CASSKGQAGELFF.

In its sample, this clonotype was seen a few times. This sequence joins TRBV20-1 and TRBJ2-1; 11 bases line up with TRBD2. This CDR3 spans 14 amino acids. The V segment lost 0 bases and the J segment 12 bases; nucleotides outside the gene matches: 7. Germline V gene data show CDR1 as DFQATT and CDR2 as SNEGSKA (reference sequence). The CDR3 sequence: CSARDKLAGGRQFF. In nucleotides, the CDR3 is TGCAGTGCTAGAGATAAGCTAGCGGGAGGCAGGCAGTTCTTC.

The gene calls are TRBV10-3 and TRBJ1-5, with D uncertain. The germline V gene has CDR1 ENHRY and CDR2 SYGVKD. Trimming left V 0 bases short and J 5 bases short, with 5 bases between. This CDR3 has 13 amino acids. CDR3 residues: CAISESGYQPQHF. The CDR3 coding sequence is TGTGCCATCAGTGAGTCAGGTTATCAGCCCCAGCATTTT.

A note on this clonotype: A much more abundant neighbour one base away suggests this may be a read error. This chain links TRBV9 with TRBJ2-1, with D possibly TRBD2 on 5 matching bases. In germline, CDR1 is SGDLS, CDR2 YYNGEE. The CDR3 loop spans 13 amino acids. The CDR3: CTSSVSGRNEQFF. The CDR3 DNA reads TGTACCAGCAGCGTGAGCGGACGCAATGAGCAGTTCTTC.

There are many counts of this clonotype. V is TRBV13 and J is TRBJ2-1, with D tentatively TRBD1 (5 bases). Germline lookup yields CDR1 PRHDT and CDR2 FYEKMQ (reference sequence). The CDR3 extends over 13 amino acids. V lost 6 bases, J lost 5 bases, and 11 bases lay in between. Here the CDR3 DNA reads TGTGCCAGCAGGAAGATAGGGGACAATGAGCAGTTCTTC. As protein: CASRKIGDNEQFF.